This T cell receptor beta chain was identified during a study of OX40 agonist ivuxolimab in advanced cancers. Only in-frame clones appear in the TCRdb table, and some are missing; sequencing was by immunoSEQ multiplex PCR. The sample has about 49,000 clones, 60% to 80% seen once. The CDR3 is made up of 16 amino acids. Trimming took off 0 bases at V and 2 bases at J, with 13 bases between the two ends. Germline loops: CDR1 SGHRS, CDR2 YFSETQ. Sequencing used CD4+ or CD8+ T cells sorted from blood, obtained in a trial of the OX40 agonist ivuxolimab. The TCR comes from an adult with an advanced solid tumor such as melanoma, head and neck, liver or kidney cancer. The chain recombines TRBV5-1 with TRBJ2-3; D remains ambiguous. In DNA, the CDR3 is TGCGCCAGCAGCTTGGAGACCTCACGACCCACAGATACGCAGTATTTT. This gives the protein CASSLETSRPTDTQYF.